These 2 T cell receptor beta chains originate from one sample sequenced in a study of chemoradiotherapy in HPV16-positive cancers. The data were produced by immunoSEQ multiplex PCR, yet TCRdb's version contains in-frame clones alone and is incomplete. The top ten clones hold over 2.5% of a sample with under 30,000 clones, around 94% of them seen once. The specimen was taken from a patient who underwent chemoradiotherapy. The receptors here all came from a human donor with HPV-associated anogenital cancer.

The rearrangement joins TRBV5-1 to TRBJ1-6; D unclear. Looked up from germline, CDR1 is SGHRS and CDR2 is YFSETQ. The ends were cut back, 4 bases at V and 4 bases at J, with 12 bases in the middle. The CDR3 covers 15 residues. CDR3 in amino acids: CASSPSATYNSPLHF. CDR3 nucleotides: TGCGCCAGCAGCCCGTCGGCCACGTATAATTCACCCCTCCACTTT.

The chain is built from TRBV7-3 and TRBJ2-3; the match to TRBD1 covers 8 bases. V gave up 3 bases and J gave up 6 bases; unmatched junction bases: 5. Per germline, CDR1 SGHTA and CDR2 FQGTGA. This CDR3 has 14 residues. The CDR3: CASSFQGARDTQYF. The CDR3 coding sequence is TGTGCCAGCAGCTTTCAGGGGGCGCGTGATACGCAGTATTTT.